This T cell receptor beta chain was sequenced in a study of cytotoxic CD8 clonotypes in ibrutinib-treated CLL. About the research overall: By median about 69 months, 12 had progressed and around 15 stayed remitted; responses had been 2 complete and approximately 24 partial. A mean of about 250,000 productive templates and tens of thousands of productive rearrangements was obtained per sample.

Notes on this clone: The same CDR3 is also encoded by other DNA sequences in this sample.

Some clones are missing from TCRdb's copy, which holds only in-frame ones; the method was immunoSEQ multiplex PCR. The data contain some 140,000 clones, approximately 80% of them singletons. Source: PBMCs, taken after 24 months of ibrutinib treatment. The receptor was derived from a human donor with chronic lymphocytic leukemia.

CDR3 DNA sequence: TGTGCCAGCAGCGTAGTTCCAGGGGACAATGAGCAGTTCTTC. It encodes CASSVVPGDNEQFF. The chain combines TRBV9 with TRBJ2-1, with D maybe TRBD1 (6 bases). V was trimmed by 0 bases and J by 5 bases, leaving 9 bases between them. The CDR3 has 14 residues. Per germline, CDR1 SGDLS and CDR2 YYNGEE.